What follows is one T cell receptor (beta chain) and its context. The CDR3 is made up of 20 amino acids. V dropped 0 bases and J dropped 6; count of bases not matched to a gene: 10. Germline assignment: CDR1 KGHSH and CDR2 LQKENI. Only in-frame clones appear in the TCRdb table, and some are missing; sequencing was by immunoSEQ multiplex PCR. The sample contains millions of clones, more than 85% of which appear only once. The data were taken from a study of shared clonotypes between healthy human individuals. Sequencing input: naive CD4+ T cells from PBMCs. Subset indicated: CD45RA+ positively selected. The sequence was obtained from a young man in good health. Some clones in this sample may be carry-over from other donors' samples. The rearrangement uses TRBV18 and TRBJ2-2; TRBD2 matches 16 bases. CDR3: CASSPPVGLAGGPRAGELFF. CDR3 coding DNA: TGTGCCAGCTCACCACCGGTGGGACTAGCGGGAGGGCCAAGAGCCGGGGAGCTGTTTTTT. Combining the CDR3 with reference TRBV18 and TRBJ2-2 gives the whole variable domain NAGVMQNPRHLVRRRGQEARLRCSPMKGHSHVYWYRQLPEEGLKFMVYLQKENIIDESGMPKERFSAEFPKEGPSILRIQQVVRGDSAAYFCASSPPVGLAGGPRAGELFFGEGSRLTVL.